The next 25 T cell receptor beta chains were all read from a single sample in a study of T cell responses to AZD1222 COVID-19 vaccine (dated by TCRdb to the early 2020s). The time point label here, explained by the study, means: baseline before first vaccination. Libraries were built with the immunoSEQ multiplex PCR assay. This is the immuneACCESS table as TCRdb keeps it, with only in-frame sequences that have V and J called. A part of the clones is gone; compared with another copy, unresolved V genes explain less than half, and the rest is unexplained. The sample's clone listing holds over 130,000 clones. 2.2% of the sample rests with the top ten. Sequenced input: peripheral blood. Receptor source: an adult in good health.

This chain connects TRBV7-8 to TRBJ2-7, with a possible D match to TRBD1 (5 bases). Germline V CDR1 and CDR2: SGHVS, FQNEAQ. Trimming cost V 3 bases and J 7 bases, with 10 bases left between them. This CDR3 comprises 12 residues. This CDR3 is CASSFRAREQYF. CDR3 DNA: TGTGCCAGCAGCTTCAGGGCTCGGGAGCAGTACTTC.

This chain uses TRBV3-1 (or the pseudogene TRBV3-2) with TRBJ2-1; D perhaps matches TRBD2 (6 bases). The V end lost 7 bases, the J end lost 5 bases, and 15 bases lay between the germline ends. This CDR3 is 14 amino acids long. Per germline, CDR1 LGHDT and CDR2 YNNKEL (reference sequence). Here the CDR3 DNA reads TGTGCCAGCACCAAACCGAGGACTAACAATGAGCAGTTCTTC. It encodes CASTKPRTNNEQFF.

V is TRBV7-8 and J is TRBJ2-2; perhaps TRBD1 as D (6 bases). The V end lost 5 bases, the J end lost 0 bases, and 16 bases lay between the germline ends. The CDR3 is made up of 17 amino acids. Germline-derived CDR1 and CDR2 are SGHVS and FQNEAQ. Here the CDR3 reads CASSLNAGTTNTGELFF. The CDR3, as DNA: TGTGCCAGCAGCCTAAACGCCGGGACAACGAACACCGGGGAGCTGTTTTTT.

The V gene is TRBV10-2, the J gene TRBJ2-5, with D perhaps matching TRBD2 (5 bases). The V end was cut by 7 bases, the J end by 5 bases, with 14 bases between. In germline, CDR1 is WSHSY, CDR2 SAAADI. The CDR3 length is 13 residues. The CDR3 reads CASTPGNWETQYF. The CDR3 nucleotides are TGCGCCAGCACTCCGGGAAACTGGGAGACCCAGTACTTC.

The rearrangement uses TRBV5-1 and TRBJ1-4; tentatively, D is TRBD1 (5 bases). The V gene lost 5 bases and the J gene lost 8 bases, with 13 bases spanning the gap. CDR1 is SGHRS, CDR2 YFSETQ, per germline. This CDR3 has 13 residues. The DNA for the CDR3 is TGCGCCAGCAGAGGAGGGGACGAGGAAAAACTGTTTTTT. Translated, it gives CASRGGDEEKLFF.

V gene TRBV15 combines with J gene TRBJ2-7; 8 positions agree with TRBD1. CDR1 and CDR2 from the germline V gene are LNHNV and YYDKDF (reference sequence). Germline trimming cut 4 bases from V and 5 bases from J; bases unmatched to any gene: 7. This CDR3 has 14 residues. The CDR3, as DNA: TGTGCCACCAGCATCGACAGGGGCCTAGACGAGCAGTACTTC. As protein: CATSIDRGLDEQYF.

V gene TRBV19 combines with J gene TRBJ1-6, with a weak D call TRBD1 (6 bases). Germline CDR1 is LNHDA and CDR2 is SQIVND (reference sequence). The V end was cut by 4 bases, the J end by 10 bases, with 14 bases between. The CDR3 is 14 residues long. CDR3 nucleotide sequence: TGTGCCAGTAGTACCGACAGGTTATGGTCACCCCTCCACTTT. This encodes CASSTDRLWSPLHF.

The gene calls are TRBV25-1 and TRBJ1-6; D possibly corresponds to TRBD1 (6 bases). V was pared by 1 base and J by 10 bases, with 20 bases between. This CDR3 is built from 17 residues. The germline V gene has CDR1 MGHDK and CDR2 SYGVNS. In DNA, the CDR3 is TGTGCCAGCAGTGAATTAGCCACACCGGGGGCTAGATCACCCCTCCACTTT. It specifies CASSELATPGARSPLHF.

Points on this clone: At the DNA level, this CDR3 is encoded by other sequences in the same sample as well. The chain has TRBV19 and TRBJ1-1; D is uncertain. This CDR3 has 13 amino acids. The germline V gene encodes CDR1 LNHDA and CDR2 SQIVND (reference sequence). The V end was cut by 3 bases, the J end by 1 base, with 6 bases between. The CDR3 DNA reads TGTGCCAGTAGTATTCGTGGGAACACTGAAGCTTTCTTT. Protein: CASSIRGNTEAFF.

CDR3 loop: CASGRGQQNQPQHF. CDR3 in DNA: TGTGCCAGCGGCCGGGGACAGCAAAATCAGCCCCAGCATTTT. The rearrangement uses TRBV6-5 and TRBJ1-5; 7 bases agree with TRBD1. CDR3 length equals 14 residues. Germline V gene data show CDR1 as MNHEY and CDR2 as SVGAGI. V was pared by 8 bases and J by 4 bases, with 8 bases of the junction left unmatched.

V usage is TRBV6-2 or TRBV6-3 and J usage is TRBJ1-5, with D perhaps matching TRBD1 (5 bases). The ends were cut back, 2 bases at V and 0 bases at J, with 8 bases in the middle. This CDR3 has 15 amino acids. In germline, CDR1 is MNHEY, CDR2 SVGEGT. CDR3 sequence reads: CASSYAGFSNQPQHF. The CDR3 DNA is TGTGCCAGCAGTTACGCAGGGTTTAGCAATCAGCCCCAGCATTTT.

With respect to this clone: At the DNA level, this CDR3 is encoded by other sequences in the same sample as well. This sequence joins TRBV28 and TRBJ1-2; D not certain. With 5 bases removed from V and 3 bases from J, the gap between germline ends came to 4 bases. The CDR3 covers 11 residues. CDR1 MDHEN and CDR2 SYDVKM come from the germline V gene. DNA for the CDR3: TGTGCCAGCAGTCCCGACTATGGCTACACCTTC. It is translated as CASSPDYGYTF.

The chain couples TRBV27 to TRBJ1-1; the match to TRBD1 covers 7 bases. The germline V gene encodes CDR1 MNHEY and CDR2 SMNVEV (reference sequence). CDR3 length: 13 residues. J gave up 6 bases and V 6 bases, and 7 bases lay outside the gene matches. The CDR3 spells CASRGGAGSEAFF. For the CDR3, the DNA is TGTGCCAGCAGAGGGGGCGCAGGATCTGAAGCTTTCTTT.

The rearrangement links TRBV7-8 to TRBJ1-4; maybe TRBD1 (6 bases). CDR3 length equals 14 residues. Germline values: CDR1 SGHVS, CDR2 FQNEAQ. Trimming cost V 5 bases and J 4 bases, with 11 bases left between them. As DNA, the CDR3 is TGTGCCAGCAGCCCCCGGACAGATAATGAAAAACTGTTTTTT. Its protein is CASSPRTDNEKLFF.

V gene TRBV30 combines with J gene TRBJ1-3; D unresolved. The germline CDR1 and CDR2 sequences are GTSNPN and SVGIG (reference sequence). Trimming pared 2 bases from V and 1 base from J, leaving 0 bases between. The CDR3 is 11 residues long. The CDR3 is CAWSSGNTIYF. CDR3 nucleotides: TGTGCCTGGAGTTCTGGAAACACCATATATTTT.

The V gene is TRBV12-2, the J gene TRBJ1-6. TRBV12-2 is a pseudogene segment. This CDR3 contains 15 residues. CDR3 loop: CASRLAGLGDSPLHF. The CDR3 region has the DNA TGTGCAAGTCGCTTAGCAGGGCTTGGGGATTCACCCCTCCACTTT.

The CDR3 region is CAISPGGQGEITLHF. For the CDR3, the DNA is TGTGCCATCAGTCCCGGGGGACAGGGTGAGATCACCCTCCACTTT. The chain employs TRBV10-3 and TRBJ1-6, with 9 bases fitting TRBD1. The CDR3 contains 15 residues. Per germline, CDR1 ENHRY and CDR2 SYGVKD. V dropped 5 bases and J dropped 14; count of bases not matched to a gene: 13.

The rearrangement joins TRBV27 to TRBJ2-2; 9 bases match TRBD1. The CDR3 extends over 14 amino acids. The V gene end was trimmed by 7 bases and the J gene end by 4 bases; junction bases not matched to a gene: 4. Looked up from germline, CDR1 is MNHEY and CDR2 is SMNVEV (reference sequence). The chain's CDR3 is CASNMGQGTGELFF. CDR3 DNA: TGTGCCAGCAACATGGGACAGGGCACCGGGGAGCTGTTTTTT.

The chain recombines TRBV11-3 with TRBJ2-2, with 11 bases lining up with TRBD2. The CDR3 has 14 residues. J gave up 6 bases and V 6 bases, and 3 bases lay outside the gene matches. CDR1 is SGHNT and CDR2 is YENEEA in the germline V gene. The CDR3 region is CASRGLAAPGELFF. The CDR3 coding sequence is TGTGCCAGCAGGGGACTAGCGGCCCCCGGGGAGCTGTTTTTT.

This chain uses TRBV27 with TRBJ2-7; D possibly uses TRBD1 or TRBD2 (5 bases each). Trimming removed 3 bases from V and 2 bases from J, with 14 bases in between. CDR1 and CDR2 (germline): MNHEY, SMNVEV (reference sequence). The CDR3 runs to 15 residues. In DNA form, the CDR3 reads TGTGCCAGCAGTTTCAGGGAGACGGCTACCTACGAGCAGTACTTC. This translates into CASSFRETATYEQYF.

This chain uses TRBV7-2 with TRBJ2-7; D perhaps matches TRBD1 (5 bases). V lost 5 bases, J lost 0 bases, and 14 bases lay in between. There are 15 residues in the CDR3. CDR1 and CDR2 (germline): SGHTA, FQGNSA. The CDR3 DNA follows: TGTGCCAGCAGCCCCAAAGGGGCAGGCTCCTACGAGCAGTACTTC. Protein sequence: CASSPKGAGSYEQYF.

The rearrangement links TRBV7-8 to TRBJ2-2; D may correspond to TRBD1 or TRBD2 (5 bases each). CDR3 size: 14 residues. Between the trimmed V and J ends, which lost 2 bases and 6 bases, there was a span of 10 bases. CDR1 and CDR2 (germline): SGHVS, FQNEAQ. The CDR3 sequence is CASSLREGPGELFF. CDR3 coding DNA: TGTGCCAGCAGCTTACGCGAGGGGCCCGGGGAGCTGTTTTTT.

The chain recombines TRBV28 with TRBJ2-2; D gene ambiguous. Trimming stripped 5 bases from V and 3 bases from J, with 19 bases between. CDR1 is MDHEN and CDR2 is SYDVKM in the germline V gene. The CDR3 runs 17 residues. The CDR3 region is CASSGTLDRRYTGELFF. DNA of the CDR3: TGTGCCAGCAGTGGCACCTTAGACCGAAGATACACCGGGGAGCTGTTTTTT.

The CDR3 loop is CASLGGDEQFF. CDR3 DNA: TGTGCCAGCCTAGGCGGGGATGAGCAGTTCTTC. The chain links TRBV6-6 to TRBJ2-1; perhaps TRBD2 as D (6 bases). Germline-derived CDR1 and CDR2 are MNHNY and SVGAGI (reference sequence). The V end was cut by 8 bases, the J end by 8 bases, with 10 bases between. There are 11 residues in the CDR3.

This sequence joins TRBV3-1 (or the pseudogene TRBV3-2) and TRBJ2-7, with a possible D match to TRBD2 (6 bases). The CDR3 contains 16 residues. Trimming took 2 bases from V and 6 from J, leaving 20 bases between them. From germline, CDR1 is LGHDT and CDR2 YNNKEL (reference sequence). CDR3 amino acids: CASSQNPPGGGSEQYF. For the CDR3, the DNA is TGTGCCAGCAGCCAAAATCCCCCAGGCGGAGGGAGCGAGCAGTACTTC.